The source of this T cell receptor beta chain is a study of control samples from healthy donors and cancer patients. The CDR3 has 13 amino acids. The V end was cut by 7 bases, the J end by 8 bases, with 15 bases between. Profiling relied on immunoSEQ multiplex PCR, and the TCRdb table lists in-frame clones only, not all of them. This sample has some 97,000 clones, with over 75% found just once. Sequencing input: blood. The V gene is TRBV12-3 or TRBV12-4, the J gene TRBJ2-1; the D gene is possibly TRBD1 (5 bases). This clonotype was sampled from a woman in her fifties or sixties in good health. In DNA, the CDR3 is TGTGCCAGCACCGAAGCCCAGGGTGATGAGCAGTTCTTC. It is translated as CASTEAQGDEQFF.